Following are 26 T cell receptor beta chains from one sample sequenced in a study of T cell responses to AZD1222 COVID-19 vaccine (dated by TCRdb to the early 2020s). To prepare the library, the immunoSEQ multiplex PCR assay was applied. The immuneACCESS repertoire file appears here via TCRdb, limited to in-frame rearrangements. These files lack a portion of the clones; in checked studies, under half of the deficit traces to unresolved V genes, and the cause of the others is not known. The sample table contains 100,000 to 150,000 clones; only one count was recorded for 85% to 95% of them. In total, the top ten clones hold 4% to 6% of the sample. The time point label of this sample denotes: about 28 days (+/-7) after the second vaccine dose. The sequencing here drew on peripheral blood, taken 28 days after the second AZD1222 dose. The source of these receptors is an adult who received the AZD1222 COVID-19 vaccine.

The chain combines TRBV3-1 (or the pseudogene TRBV3-2) with TRBJ1-6; D is ambiguous. V lost 2 bases and J lost 9, with 14 bases in between. Germline V gene data show CDR1 as LGHDT and CDR2 as YNNKEL (reference sequence). The CDR3 contains 15 residues. In DNA form, the CDR3 reads TGTGCCAGCAGCCAACGATCCCCGGACCTTTCACCCCTCCACTTT. As protein: CASSQRSPDLSPLHF.

This chain links TRBV2 with TRBJ1-2, with D possibly matching TRBD1 (5 bases). V was pared by 7 bases and J by 8 bases, with 17 bases between. The V gene's germline CDR1 is SNHLY and CDR2 FYNNEI. The CDR3 spans 13 residues. The CDR3 DNA is TGTGCCAGCACTAAAGGGTCAGGGTTGGGCTACACCTTC. Its protein is CASTKGSGLGYTF.

The V call is TRBV5-4, the J call TRBJ1-2; 10 bases match TRBD1. The CDR3 loop spans 15 amino acids. V lost 2 bases and J lost 1; bases outside the gene matches: 2. The V gene's germline CDR1 is SGHNT and CDR2 YYREEE (reference sequence). CDR3 sequence (DNA): TGTGCCAGCAGCTTTGGACAGGGGGTTAACTATGGCTACACCTTC. It codes for CASSFGQGVNYGYTF.

V usage is TRBV6-5 and J usage is TRBJ1-5, with unresolved D. The CDR3 totals 15 residues. Germline V gene data show CDR1 as MNHEY and CDR2 as SVGAGI. The V end lost 5 bases, the J end lost 0 bases, and 11 bases lay between the germline ends. This CDR3 reads CASSPDEYSNQPQHF. DNA of the CDR3: TGTGCCAGCAGTCCGGATGAATATAGCAATCAGCCCCAGCATTTT.

This clone is a singleton in its sample. The chain recombines TRBV6-4 with TRBJ2-3, with D possibly matching TRBD2 (6 bases). The CDR3 contains 12 residues. Trimming took 4 bases from V and 5 from J, leaving 7 bases between them. Germline values: CDR1 MRHNA, CDR2 SNTAGT. The CDR3 DNA reads TGTGCCAGCAGTGGGGGAGGAGATACGCAGTATTTT. It yields the protein CASSGGGDTQYF.

The chain carries TRBV6-2 or TRBV6-3 and TRBJ1-4; possible D gene TRBD1, 5 bases. Per the germline V gene, CDR1 is MNHEY and CDR2 is SVGEGT. The CDR3 covers 16 residues. Trimming cost V 2 bases and J 3 bases, with 13 bases left between them. CDR3 protein: CASSYRGRRANEKLFF. The CDR3 coding sequence is TGTGCCAGCAGTTACAGGGGAAGACGGGCTAATGAAAAACTGTTTTTT.

This chain connects TRBV19 to TRBJ1-2, with D possibly being TRBD1 (6 bases). CDR3 length: 12 amino acids. Germline V CDR1 and CDR2: LNHDA, SQIVND (reference sequence). The V end lost 7 bases, the J end lost 7 bases, and 13 bases lay between the germline ends. In nucleotides, the CDR3 is TGTGCCAGTACCGCTCAGGGGCCTGGCTACACCTTC. It yields the protein CASTAQGPGYTF. Full variable domain (rest looked up from reference TRBV19 and TRBJ1-2): DGGITQSPKYLFRKEGQNVTLSCEQNLNHDAMYWYRQDPGQGLRLIYYSQIVNDFQKGDIAEGYSVSREKKESFPLTVTSAQKNPTAFYLCASTAQGPGYTFGSGTRLTVV.

This chain joins TRBV5-1 and TRBJ1-4, with D perhaps matching TRBD1 (5 bases). The CDR3 consists of 14 residues. Per germline, CDR1 SGHRS and CDR2 YFSETQ. The ends were cut back, 0 bases at V and 7 bases at J, with 10 bases in the middle. The CDR3 nucleotides are TGCGCCAGCAGCTTGGGACGGGGCACTGAAAAACTGTTTTTT. Protein sequence: CASSLGRGTEKLFF.

The gene calls are TRBV10-3 and TRBJ1-1; D not resolved. From germline, CDR1 is ENHRY and CDR2 SYGVKD. Trimming removed 6 bases from V and 1 base from J, with 9 bases in between. There are 13 residues in the CDR3. The CDR3 bases are TGTGCCATCAGATTGAGCTGGAACACTGAAGCTTTCTTT. It specifies CAIRLSWNTEAFF.

The rearrangement links TRBV3-1 (or the pseudogene TRBV3-2) to TRBJ1-1; 7 positions match TRBD1. After removal of 5 bases from V and 4 bases from J, the junction contained 7 bases not matched to a gene. Germline-derived CDR1 and CDR2 are LGHDT and YNNKEL (reference sequence). The CDR3 sequence is 14 residues long. This CDR3 is CASSRRQGGTEAFF. CDR3 nucleotides: TGTGCCAGCAGCAGACGACAGGGTGGCACTGAAGCTTTCTTT.

J is TRBJ2-1 and V is TRBV6-4; the D is unclear. V was trimmed by 0 bases and J by 2 bases, leaving 8 bases between them. The CDR3 extends over 15 amino acids. Germline loops: CDR1 MRHNA, CDR2 SNTAGT. The DNA of the CDR3 is TGTGCCAGCAGTGACTCGAGTGGAGCCTACAATGAGCAGTTCTTC. Protein sequence: CASSDSSGAYNEQFF.

The V call is TRBV5-4, the J call TRBJ2-5, with 7 bases aligning to TRBD2. Looked up from germline, CDR1 is SGHNT and CDR2 is YYREEE (reference sequence). The CDR3 runs to 17 residues. The J segment lost 5 bases and the V segment lost 3 bases, leaving 16 bases of the junction unmatched. In nucleotides, the CDR3 is TGTGCCAGCAGCTGGGGGGGTGGAAGGCACCGGGGCGAGACCCAGTACTTC. Translating gives CASSWGGGRHRGETQYF.

V is TRBV19 and J is TRBJ2-1; 8 bases fit TRBD1. V shed 3 bases, J shed 8 bases, and the junction held 3 bases outside the gene matches. Germline CDR1 reads LNHDA; CDR2 reads SQIVND (reference sequence). CDR3 length equals 13 residues. This CDR3 reads CASSIDRGDEQFF. The CDR3 nucleotides are TGTGCCAGTAGTATTGACAGGGGCGATGAGCAGTTCTTC. Full variable domain (remainder filled in from reference TRBV19 and TRBJ2-1): DGGITQSPKYLFRKEGQNVTLSCEQNLNHDAMYWYRQDPGQGLRLIYYSQIVNDFQKGDIAEGYSVSREKKESFPLTVTSAQKNPTAFYLCASSIDRGDEQFFGPGTRLTVL.

The chain links TRBV9 to TRBJ2-3; a weak D match, TRBD1 (6 bases). The germline CDR1 and CDR2 sequences are SGDLS and YYNGEE. V lost 4 bases, J lost 2 bases, and 11 bases lay in between. The CDR3 contains 14 residues. This CDR3 reads CASSQGRVTDTQYF. In DNA, the CDR3 is TGTGCCAGCAGCCAGGGGAGAGTCACAGATACGCAGTATTTT. The full variable domain, rest sourced from reference TRBV9 and TRBJ2-3, is DSGVTQTPKHLITATGQRVTLRCSPRSGDLSVYWYQQSLDQGLQFLIQYYNGEERAKGNILERFSAQQFPDLHSELNLSSLELGDSALYFCASSQGRVTDTQYFGPGTRLTVL.

This rearrangement joins TRBV9 to TRBJ1-2, with TRBD1 matching 10 bases. The germline CDR1 and CDR2 sequences are SGDLS and YYNGEE. With V trimmed by 4 bases and J by 8 bases, 8 bases remained unmatched. CDR3 length: 14 amino acids. The CDR3 nucleotides are TGTGCCAGCAGCTTATCCGGGACAGGGGTAGGCTACACCTTC. Protein product: CASSLSGTGVGYTF.

J is TRBJ1-2 and V is TRBV7-9; tentatively, D is TRBD1 (6 bases). V dropped 5 bases and J dropped 2 bases, with 15 bases sitting between them. Per germline, CDR1 SEHNR and CDR2 FQNEAQ (reference sequence). The CDR3 has 15 amino acids. Here the CDR3 DNA reads TGTGCCAGCAGCCAAGGGGGGGCGACCAACTATGGCTACACCTTC. Translating gives CASSQGGATNYGYTF.

This clone was seen once. The rearrangement uses TRBV7-6 and TRBJ2-3; no firm D call. CDR3 length: 16 amino acids. Germline loops: CDR1 SGHVS, CDR2 FNYEAQ. V shed 1 base and J shed 2 bases, with 13 bases lying between them. CDR3 nucleotide sequence: TGTGCCAGCAGCTTAGAATCGGGCGGAAACACAGATACGCAGTATTTT. Translating it yields CASSLESGGNTDTQYF.

The chain couples TRBV18 to TRBJ1-1, with 8 bases matching TRBD1. This CDR3 is 14 amino acids long. Trimming took 4 bases from V and 1 from J; bases not matched to a gene: 2. The germline CDR1 and CDR2 sequences are KGHSH and LQKENI. The CDR3 DNA reads as TGTGCCAGCTCACGACAGGGGCAGAACACTGAAGCTTTCTTT. Translated, it gives CASSRQGQNTEAFF.

This chain links TRBV28 with TRBJ2-7; D possibly corresponds to TRBD1 (5 bases). The V end lost 4 bases, the J end lost 8 bases, and 9 bases lay between the germline ends. The V gene's germline CDR1 is MDHEN and CDR2 SYDVKM. This CDR3 has 11 residues. The CDR3 bases are TGTGCCAGCAGTTCAGGGTTGAAGCAGTACTTC. Translation: CASSSGLKQYF.

CDR3 amino acids: CASSLGWNDQPQHF. CDR3 sequence (DNA): TGTGCCAGCAGCTTAGGGTGGAACGATCAGCCCCAGCATTTT. The chain joins TRBV11-2 to TRBJ1-5; D gene uncertain. From germline, CDR1 is SGHAT and CDR2 FQNNGV. The CDR3 spans 14 residues. V shed 1 base and J shed 5 bases, with 9 bases lying between them.

This chain joins TRBV5-1 and TRBJ2-1; D perhaps matches TRBD1 (6 bases). CDR1 SGHRS and CDR2 YFSETQ come from the germline V gene. CDR3 length equals 14 residues. Trimming removed 0 bases at V and 9 bases at J, with 13 bases between. CDR3 residues: CASSLDRVSGEQFF. Written as DNA, the CDR3 is TGCGCCAGCAGCTTGGACAGGGTATCCGGTGAGCAGTTCTTC.

The rearrangement links TRBV4-1 to TRBJ1-5; D is unresolved. The germline V gene encodes CDR1 MGHRA and CDR2 YSYEKL. The CDR3 loop spans 15 amino acids. Trimming pared 2 bases from V and 5 bases from J, leaving 13 bases between. In DNA, the CDR3 is TGCGCCAGCAGCCAATTGCCCGTTAGAGATCAGCCCCAGCATTTT. This codes for CASSQLPVRDQPQHF.

The gene calls are TRBV11-2 and TRBJ1-1; no reliable D call. V shed 2 bases and J shed 0 bases, with 10 bases lying between them. This CDR3 contains 15 residues. Looked up from germline, CDR1 is SGHAT and CDR2 is FQNNGV. CDR3 bases: TGTGCCAGCAGCTTATTCCAGGCCCTGAACACTGAAGCTTTCTTT. Protein sequence: CASSLFQALNTEAFF.

This chain connects TRBV6-2 or TRBV6-3 to TRBJ2-1; D is perhaps TRBD1 (5 bases). The CDR3 consists of 13 residues. Germline V gives CDR1 MNHEY, CDR2 SVGEGT. With 2 bases removed from V and 6 bases from J, the gap between germline ends came to 8 bases. The CDR3, as DNA: TGTGCCAGCAGTTACGACAGAACCAATGAGCAGTTCTTC. This gives the protein CASSYDRTNEQFF.

The chain couples TRBV27 to TRBJ1-4, with 7 bases matching TRBD1. The V segment lost 3 bases and the J segment 3 bases; nucleotides outside the gene matches: 7. This CDR3 region has 16 residues. Looked up from germline, CDR1 is MNHEY and CDR2 is SMNVEV (reference sequence). CDR3 amino acids: CASSLRRGSPNEKLFF. CDR3 DNA: TGTGCCAGCAGTTTGCGCAGGGGGTCACCTAATGAAAAACTGTTTTTT.

The chain combines TRBV10-3 with TRBJ2-7, with 8 bases matching TRBD1. Germline V gives CDR1 ENHRY, CDR2 SYGVKD. This CDR3 region has 13 residues. V gave up 4 bases and J gave up 12 bases; unmatched junction bases: 11. CDR3 residues: CAISATQGERRYF. CDR3 coding DNA: TGTGCCATCAGTGCTACACAGGGGGAACGTCGGTACTTC.